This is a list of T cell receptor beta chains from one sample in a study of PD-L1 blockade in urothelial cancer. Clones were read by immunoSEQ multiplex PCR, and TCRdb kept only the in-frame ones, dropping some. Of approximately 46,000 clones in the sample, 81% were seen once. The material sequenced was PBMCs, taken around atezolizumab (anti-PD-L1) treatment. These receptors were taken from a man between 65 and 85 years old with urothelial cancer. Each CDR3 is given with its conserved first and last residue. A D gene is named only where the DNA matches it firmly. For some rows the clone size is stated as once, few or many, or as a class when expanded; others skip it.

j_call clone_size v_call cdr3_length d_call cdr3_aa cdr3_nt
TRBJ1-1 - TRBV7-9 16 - CASSLLRAVLNTEAFF TGTGCCAGCAGCTTATTGAGGGCAGTATTGAACACTGAAGCTTTCTTT
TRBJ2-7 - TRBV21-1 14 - CASSSGTGDREQYF TGTGCCAGCAGCTCCGGGACAGGGGACCGCGAGCAGTACTTC
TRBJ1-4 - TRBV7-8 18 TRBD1 CASSSHSTTGGPNEKLFF TGTGCCAGCAGCTCCCACTCCACCACAGGGGGACCCAATGAAAAACTGTTTTTT
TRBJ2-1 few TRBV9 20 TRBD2 CASSIFGLAGLLLSYNEQFF TGTGCCAGCAGCATCTTCGGACTAGCGGGCCTTTTGCTCTCCTACAATGAGCAGTTCTTC
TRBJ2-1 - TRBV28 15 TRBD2 CASRPGLDLYNEQFF TGTGCCAGCCGACCGGGACTAGATCTCTACAATGAGCAGTTCTTC
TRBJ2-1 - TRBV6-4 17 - CASSDSKEAHSYNEQFF TGTGCCAGCAGTGACTCGAAAGAGGCCCACTCCTACAATGAGCAGTTCTTC
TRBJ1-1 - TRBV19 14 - CASSLKTVNTEAFF TGTGCCAGTAGTCTGAAGACTGTGAACACTGAAGCTTTCTTT
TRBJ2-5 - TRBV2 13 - CASSEKLKETQYF TGTGCCAGCAGCGAAAAACTTAAGGAGACCCAGTACTTC
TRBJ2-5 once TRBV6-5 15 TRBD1 CASAEGAGSQETQYF TGTGCCAGCGCCGAGGGGGCAGGGTCCCAAGAGACCCAGTACTTC
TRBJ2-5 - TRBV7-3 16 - CASSLIPGTIQETQYF TGTGCCAGCAGCTTAATCCCCGGGACAATACAAGAGACCCAGTACTTC
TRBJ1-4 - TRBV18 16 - CASSPTGGDTQNKLFF TGTGCCAGCTCACCAACGGGGGGCGATACCCAGAACAAACTGTTTTTT
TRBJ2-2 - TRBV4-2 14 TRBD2 CASSQDTSAGELFF TGTGCCAGCAGCCAAGATACTAGCGCCGGGGAGCTGTTTTTT
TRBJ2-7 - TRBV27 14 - CASSLYGTMDEQYF TGTGCCAGCAGTTTATATGGTACAATGGACGAGCAGTACTTC
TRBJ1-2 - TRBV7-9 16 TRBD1 CASSHLGTGIDYGYTF TGTGCCAGCAGTCACCTTGGGACAGGGATTGACTATGGCTACACCTTC